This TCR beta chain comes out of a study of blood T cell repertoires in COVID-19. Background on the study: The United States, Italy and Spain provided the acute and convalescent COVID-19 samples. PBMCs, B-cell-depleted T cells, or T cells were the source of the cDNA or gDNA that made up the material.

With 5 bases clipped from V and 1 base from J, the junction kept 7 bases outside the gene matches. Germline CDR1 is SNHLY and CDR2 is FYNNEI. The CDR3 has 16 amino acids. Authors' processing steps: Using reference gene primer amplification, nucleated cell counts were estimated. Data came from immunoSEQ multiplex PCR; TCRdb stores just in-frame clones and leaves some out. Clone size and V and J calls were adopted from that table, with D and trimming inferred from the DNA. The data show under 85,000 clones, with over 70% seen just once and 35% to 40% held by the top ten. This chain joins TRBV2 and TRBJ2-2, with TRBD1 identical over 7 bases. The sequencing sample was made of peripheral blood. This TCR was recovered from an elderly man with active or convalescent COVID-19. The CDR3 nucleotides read TGTGCCAGCAGTCCGAGGGACAGTTTGAACACCGGGGAGCTGTTTTTT. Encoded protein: CASSPRDSLNTGELFF.